The sample holds many counts of the clone carrying this T cell receptor beta chain. What it binds is unknown. The CDR3 totals 16 residues. After removal of 6 bases from V and 2 bases from J, the junction contained 7 bases not matched to a gene. Germline V lookup: CDR1 MDHEN, CDR2 SYDVKM. This sample stems from a study of T cells in Graves' hyperthyroidism and ophthalmopathy. In the study overall: Peripheral blood samples were taken at initial diagnosis, prior to any treatment. Study-wide results and caveats: In the blood, most expanded thyroid clonotypes above 0.001 appeared as well.

Diagnosis of hyperthyroidism was new in patients aged 18 to 65, and its duration was under 2 months. The PBMCs were sourced from fresh peripheral blood (less than 11 ml). The source material, RNA transcripts, was used to amplify TCR beta CDR3 regions. The HTBI set primed first-round TCR CDR3 RT-PCR. Each CDR3 protein is one row after TCRdb ran MiXCR on the multiplex PCR reads. The sample carries about 560,000 distinct CDR3 sequences, around 15% recorded once. The chain combines TRBV28 with TRBJ2-3, with TRBD2 matching 11 bases. The source of this sequence is a woman in her thirties or forties with Graves' hyperthyroidism. Sequencing input: blood. The CDR3 is CASRPTLAGDTDTQYF. The CDR3 nucleotides are TGTGCCAGCAGGCCTACACTAGCGGGAGACACAGATACGCAGTATTTT.